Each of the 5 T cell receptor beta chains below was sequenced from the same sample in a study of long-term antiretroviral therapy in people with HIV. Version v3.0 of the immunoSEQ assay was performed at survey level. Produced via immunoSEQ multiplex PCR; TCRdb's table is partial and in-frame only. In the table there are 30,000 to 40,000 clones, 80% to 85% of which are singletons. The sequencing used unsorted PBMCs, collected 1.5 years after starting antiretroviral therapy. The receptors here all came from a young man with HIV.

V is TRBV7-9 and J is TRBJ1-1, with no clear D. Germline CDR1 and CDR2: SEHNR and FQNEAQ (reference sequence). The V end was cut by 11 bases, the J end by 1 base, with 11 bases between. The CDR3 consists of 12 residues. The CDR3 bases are TGTGCCTCTTTTGGGGAGAACACTGAAGCTTTCTTT. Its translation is CASFGENTEAFF. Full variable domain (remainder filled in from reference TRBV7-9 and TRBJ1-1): DTGVSQNPRHKITKRGQNVTFRCDPISEHNRLYWYRQTLGQGPEFLTYFQNEAQLEKSRLLSDRFSAERPKGSFSTLEIQRTEQGDSAMYLCASFGENTEAFFGQGTRLTVV.

This chain's CDR3 is CACRTGGGVAGELFF. The CDR3, as DNA: TGTGCCTGTAGAACAGGGGGCGGTGTCGCCGGGGAGCTGTTTTTT. This chain connects TRBV30 to TRBJ2-2; 9 bases map to TRBD1. Per the germline V gene, CDR1 is GTSNPN and CDR2 is SVGIG (reference sequence). The CDR3 has 15 amino acids. V lost 6 bases, J lost 6 bases, and 11 bases stayed unmatched.

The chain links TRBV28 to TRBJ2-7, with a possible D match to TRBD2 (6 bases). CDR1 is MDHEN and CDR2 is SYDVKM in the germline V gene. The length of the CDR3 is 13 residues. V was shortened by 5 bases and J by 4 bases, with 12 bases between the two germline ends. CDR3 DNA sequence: TGTGCCAGCAGTCATCCGGAGGGGTACGAGCAGTACTTC. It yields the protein CASSHPEGYEQYF.

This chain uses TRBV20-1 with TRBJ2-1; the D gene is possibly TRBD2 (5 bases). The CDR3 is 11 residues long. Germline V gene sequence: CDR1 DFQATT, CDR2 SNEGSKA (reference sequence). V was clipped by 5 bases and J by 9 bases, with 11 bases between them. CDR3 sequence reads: CSAVRAGEQFF. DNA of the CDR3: TGCAGTGCTGTGAGGGCGGGTGAGCAGTTCTTC.

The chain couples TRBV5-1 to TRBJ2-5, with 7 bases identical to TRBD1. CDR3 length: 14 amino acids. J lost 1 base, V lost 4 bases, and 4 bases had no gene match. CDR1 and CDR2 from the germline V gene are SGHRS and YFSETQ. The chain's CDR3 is CASSADRVQETQYF. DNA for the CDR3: TGCGCCAGCAGCGCAGACAGGGTCCAAGAGACCCAGTACTTC.